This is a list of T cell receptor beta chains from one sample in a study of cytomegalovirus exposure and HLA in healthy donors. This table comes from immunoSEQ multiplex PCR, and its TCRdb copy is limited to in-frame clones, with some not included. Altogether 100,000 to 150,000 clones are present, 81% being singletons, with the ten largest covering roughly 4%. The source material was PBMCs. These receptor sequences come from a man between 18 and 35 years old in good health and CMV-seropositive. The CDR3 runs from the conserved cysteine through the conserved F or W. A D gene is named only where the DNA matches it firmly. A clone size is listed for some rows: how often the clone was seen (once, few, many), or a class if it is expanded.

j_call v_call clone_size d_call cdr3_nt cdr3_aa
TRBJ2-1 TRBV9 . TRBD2 TGTGCCAGCAGCGTAGGCCGACTAGCGGCTGAGCAGTTCTTC CASSVGRLAAEQFF
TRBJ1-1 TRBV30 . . TGTGCCTGGACCCAACGTTCGGGGAACACTGAAGCTTTCTTT CAWTQRSGNTEAFF
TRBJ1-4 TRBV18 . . TGTGCCAGCTCACTTAAGACAGGTTCTGAAAAACTGTTTTTT CASSLKTGSEKLFF
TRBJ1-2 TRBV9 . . . CASSVSGQGGYTF
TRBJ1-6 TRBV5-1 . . TGCGCCAGCAGCTTGGGTGGCAGCGGGGTACCCAATAATTCACCCCTCCACTTT CASSLGGSGVPNNSPLHF
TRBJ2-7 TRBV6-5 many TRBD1 TGTGCCAGCAGTCCCTTCCGGGACAGTACCGAGCAGTACTTC CASSPFRDSTEQYF
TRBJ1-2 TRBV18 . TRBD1 TGTGCCAGCTCACCTTTTGATCATGGGACAGCCTCAGCTAACTATGGCTACACCTTC CASSPFDHGTASANYGYTF
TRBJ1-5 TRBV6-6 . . TGTGCCAGCAGCGCAGGGGAGAGCCGGAGCAATCAGCCCCAGCATTTT CASSAGESRSNQPQHF
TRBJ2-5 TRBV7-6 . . TGTGCCAGCAGCCCGGGGGCGGGGGAGGGTCACAGGAGACCCCAGTACTTC CASSPGAGEGHRRPQYF
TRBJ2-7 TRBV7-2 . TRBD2 TGTGCCAGCAGCTTAGTGGTTGGCGGGAGGGCGGACTACTACGAGCAGTACTTC CASSLVVGGRADYYEQYF
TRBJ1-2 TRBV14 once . TGTGCCAGCAGCCAAGACTCCGACTATGGCTACACCTTC CASSQDSDYGYTF
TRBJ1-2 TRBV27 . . TGTGCCAGCAGTAGGGCAGGGCTTGACTATGGCTACACCTTC CASSRAGLDYGYTF
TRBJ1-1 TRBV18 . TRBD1 TGTGCCAGCTCACCTGGACAGGGTGCCACTGAAGCTTTCTTT CASSPGQGATEAFF
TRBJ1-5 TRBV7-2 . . TGTGCCAGCAGCTCGGGTCCCGATCAGCCCCAGCATTTT CASSSGPDQPQHF
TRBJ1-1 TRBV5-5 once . TGTGCCAGCAGCTTCACAGGGTTTAACACTGAAGCTTTCTTT CASSFTGFNTEAFF
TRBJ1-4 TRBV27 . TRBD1 TGTGCCAGCAGGACAGGGTCCTGGGAAAAACTGTTTTTT CASRTGSWEKLFF
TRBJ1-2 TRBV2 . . TGTGCCAGCAGTGAAGCAGGGAGGTTCAACTATGGCTACACCTTC CASSEAGRFNYGYTF
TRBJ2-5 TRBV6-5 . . TGTGCCAGCAGAACCGGCGGGACCCAGTACTTC CASRTGGTQYF
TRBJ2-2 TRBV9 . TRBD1 TGTGCCAGCAGCGTGTCAGGGGGCTTCACCGGGGAGCTGTTTTTT CASSVSGGFTGELFF
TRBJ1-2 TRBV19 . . TGTGCCAGTAAGCCCGCGGGGGGATCCATCTATGGCTACACCTTC CASKPAGGSIYGYTF
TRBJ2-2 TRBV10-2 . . TGCGCCAGCAGTCCCACAGGGCACGGGGAGCTGTTTTTT CASSPTGHGELFF
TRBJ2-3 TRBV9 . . TGTGCCAGCAGCGTCCAAGCTAGCACAGATACGCAGTATTTT CASSVQASTDTQYF
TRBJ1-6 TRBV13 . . TGTGCCAGCAGCTTACATCCGGGCCGAGGGCTTAATTCACCCCTCCACTTT CASSLHPGRGLNSPLHF
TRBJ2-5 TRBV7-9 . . TGTTCCAGCAGCTTGTATCCCGCCGCAATAGAAGAGACCCAGTACTTC CSSSLYPAAIEETQYF
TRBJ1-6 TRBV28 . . TGTGCCAGCAGCTCGGCCGACAGGATTTTATCACCCCTCCACTTT CASSSADRILSPLHF
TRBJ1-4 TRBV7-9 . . TGTGCCAGCAGCTTAGAGGTTCTAGGGGGAAGTAATGAAAAACTGTTTTTT CASSLEVLGGSNEKLFF
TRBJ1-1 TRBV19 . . TGTGCCAGTAGTGGATGGACAGTAGACACTGAAGCTTTCTTT CASSGWTVDTEAFF
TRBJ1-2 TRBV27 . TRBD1 TGTGCCAGCAGTTCAGACAGGGTTTCCTATGGCTACACCTTC CASSSDRVSYGYTF
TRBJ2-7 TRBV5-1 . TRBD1 TGCGCCAGCAGCTTGGGACAGGGTGGCTACGAGCAGTACTTC CASSLGQGGYEQYF
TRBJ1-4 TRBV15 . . TGTGCCACCAGCCAACAAGGGGTAGAGGAAAAACTGTTTTTT CATSQQGVEEKLFF
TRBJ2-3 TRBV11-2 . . TGTGCCAGCAGCTTACAAACAGAAGATACGCAGTATTTT CASSLQTEDTQYF
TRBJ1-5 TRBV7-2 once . TGTGCCAGCAGTCTAGTAGCGAATAGCAATCAGCCCCAGCATTTT CASSLVANSNQPQHF
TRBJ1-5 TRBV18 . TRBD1 TGTGCCAGCTCAGCGGACAGGGGAGGCGACAATCAGCCCCAGCATTTT CASSADRGGDNQPQHF
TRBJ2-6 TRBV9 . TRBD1 TGTGCCAGCAGCGTAGGTTTAGGGACAGGGTTCTCTGGGGCCAACGTCCTGACTTTC CASSVGLGTGFSGANVLTF
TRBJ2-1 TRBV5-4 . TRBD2 TGTGCCAGCAGCGCGAGGACTAGCATTAAGTTCTTC CASSARTSIKFF
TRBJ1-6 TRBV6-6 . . TGTGCCAGCAGTTACGCGGTCGAATCACCCCTCCACTTT CASSYAVESPLHF
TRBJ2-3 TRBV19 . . TGTGCCAGTAGTAGTTTCGCAGATACGCAGTATTTT CASSSFADTQYF
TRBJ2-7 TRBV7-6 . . TGTGCCAGCAGCTTAGCGCGCGGCAGCGACTACGAGCAGTACTTC CASSLARGSDYEQYF
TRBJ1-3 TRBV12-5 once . TGTGCTAGTGGTGCGGGCGGGGGCTCTGGAAACACCATATATTTT CASGAGGGSGNTIYF
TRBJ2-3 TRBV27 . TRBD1 TGTGCCAGCAGTTTGGACAGGGGGTCCGCCGATACGCAGTATTTT CASSLDRGSADTQYF
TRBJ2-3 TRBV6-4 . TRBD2 TGTGCCAGCAGCCCAGAACTAGCGGAAACAGATACGCAGTATTTT CASSPELAETDTQYF
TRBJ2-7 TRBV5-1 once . TGCGCCAGCAGAAGTTTGGACAGAGACTCCTACGAGCAGTACTTC CASRSLDRDSYEQYF
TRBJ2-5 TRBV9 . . TGTGCCAGCAGCGTAGTAAAAACGGAGGAAGAGACCCAGTACTTC CASSVVKTEEETQYF
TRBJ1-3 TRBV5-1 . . TGCGCCAGCAGCTTGTACGGGAACTCTGGAAACACCATATATTTT CASSLYGNSGNTIYF
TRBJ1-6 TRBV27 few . TGTGCCAGCAGTTCGTACCAGGGGATAATTTATTCACCCCTCCACTTT CASSSYQGIIYSPLHF
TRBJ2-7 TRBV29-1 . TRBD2 TGCAGCGCCGAGGGTAGGGAGGGTCGGGGGAAGCAGTACTTC CSAEGREGRGKQYF
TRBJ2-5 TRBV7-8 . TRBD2 TGTGCCAGCAGCCAGATAGCGGGAGGAGAGACCCAGTACTTC CASSQIAGGETQYF
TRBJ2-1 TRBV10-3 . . TGTGCCATCAGTGATGGGTTAGCGGTTTACAATGAGCAGTTCTTC CAISDGLAVYNEQFF
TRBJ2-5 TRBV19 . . TGTGCCACCAGGGGGGCCGGGGAGACCCAGTACTTC CATRGAGETQYF
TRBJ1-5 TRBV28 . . TGTGCCAGCAGTTTACTCCGGGGAGGAAGCAATCAGCCCCAGCATTTT CASSLLRGGSNQPQHF
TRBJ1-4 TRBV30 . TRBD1 TGTGCCTGGAGTGCTTCTCCTTACGTACCGGGACAGGGATGGGTGGCGGTCAATGAAAAACTGTTTTTT CAWSASPYVPGQGWVAVNEKLFF
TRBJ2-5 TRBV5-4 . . TGTGCCAGCAGCCGACATGGACTGGAGGGGACCCAGTACTTC CASSRHGLEGTQYF
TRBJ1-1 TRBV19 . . TGTGCCAGTAGTATAAGAGGAGGGAACACTGAAGCTTTCTTT CASSIRGGNTEAFF
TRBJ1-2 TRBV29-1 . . TGCAGCGTTCAGGGAAACTATGGCTACACCTTC CSVQGNYGYTF
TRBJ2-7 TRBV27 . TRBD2 TGTGCCAGCAGACTAGCGGGGAGCGACTACGAGCAGTACTTC CASRLAGSDYEQYF
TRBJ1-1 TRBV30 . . TGTGCCTGGAGTGACGGGAACAGAAAAAAGAACACTGAAGCTTTCTTT CAWSDGNRKKNTEAFF
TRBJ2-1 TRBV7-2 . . TGTGCCAGCAGCCCTACAGGAATCTCCTACAATGAGCAGTTCTTC CASSPTGISYNEQFF
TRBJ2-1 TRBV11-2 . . TGTGCCAGCAACCAGGGGTTGTGGGGCAATGAGCAGTTCTTC CASNQGLWGNEQFF
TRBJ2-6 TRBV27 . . TGTGCCAGCACCCAAAGAGGCTCTGGGGCCAACGTCCTGACTTTC CASTQRGSGANVLTF
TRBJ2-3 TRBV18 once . TGTGCCAGCTCACCTCTAAGCGGAACGAGCACAGATACGCAGTATTTT CASSPLSGTSTDTQYF